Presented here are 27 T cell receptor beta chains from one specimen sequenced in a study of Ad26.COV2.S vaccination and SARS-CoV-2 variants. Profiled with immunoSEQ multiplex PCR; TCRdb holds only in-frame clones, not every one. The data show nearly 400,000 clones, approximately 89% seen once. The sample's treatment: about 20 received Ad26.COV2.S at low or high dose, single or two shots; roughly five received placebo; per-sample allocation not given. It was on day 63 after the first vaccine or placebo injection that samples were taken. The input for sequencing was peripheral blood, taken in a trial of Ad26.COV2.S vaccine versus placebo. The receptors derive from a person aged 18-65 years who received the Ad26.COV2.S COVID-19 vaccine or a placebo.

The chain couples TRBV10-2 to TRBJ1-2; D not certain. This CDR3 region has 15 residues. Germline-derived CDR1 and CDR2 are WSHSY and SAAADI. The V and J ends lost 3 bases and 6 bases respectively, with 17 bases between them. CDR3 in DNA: TGCGCCAGCAGTGACCCTCACACGGGCTGGGATGGCTACACCTTC. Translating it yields CASSDPHTGWDGYTF.

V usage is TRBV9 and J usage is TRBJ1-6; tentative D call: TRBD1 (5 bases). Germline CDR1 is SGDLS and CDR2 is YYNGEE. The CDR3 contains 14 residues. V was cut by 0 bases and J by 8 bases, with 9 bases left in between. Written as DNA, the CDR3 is TGTGCCAGCAGCGTAGCAGGGATGGATTCACCCCTCCACTTT. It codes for CASSVAGMDSPLHF.

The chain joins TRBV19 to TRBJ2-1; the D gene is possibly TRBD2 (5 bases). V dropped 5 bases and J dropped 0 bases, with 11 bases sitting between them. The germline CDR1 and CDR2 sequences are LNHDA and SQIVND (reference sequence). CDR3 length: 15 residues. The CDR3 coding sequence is TGTGCCAGTAGTGTACTAGTCAGCTCCTACAATGAGCAGTTCTTC. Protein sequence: CASSVLVSSYNEQFF.

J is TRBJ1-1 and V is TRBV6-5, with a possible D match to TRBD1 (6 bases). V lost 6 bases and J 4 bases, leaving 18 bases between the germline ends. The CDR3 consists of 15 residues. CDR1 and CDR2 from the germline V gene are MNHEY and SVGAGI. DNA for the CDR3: TGTGCCAGCAGATCGCAGGGGTTAGTGGGCACTGAAGCTTTCTTT. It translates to CASRSQGLVGTEAFF.

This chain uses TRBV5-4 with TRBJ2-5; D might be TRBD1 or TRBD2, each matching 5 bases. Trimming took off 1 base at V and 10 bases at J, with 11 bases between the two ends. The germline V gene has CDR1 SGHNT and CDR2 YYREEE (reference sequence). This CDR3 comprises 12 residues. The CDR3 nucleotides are TGTGCCAGCAGCTTGCTTACTGGGGGCCAGTACTTC. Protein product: CASSLLTGGQYF.

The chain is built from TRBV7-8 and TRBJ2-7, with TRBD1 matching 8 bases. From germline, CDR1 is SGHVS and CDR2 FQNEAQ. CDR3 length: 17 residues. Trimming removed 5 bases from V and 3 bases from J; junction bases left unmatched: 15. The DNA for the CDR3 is TGTGCCAGCAGCAGTAGTTACCGGGACAGGTTCTACTACGAGCAGTACTTC. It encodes CASSSSYRDRFYYEQYF. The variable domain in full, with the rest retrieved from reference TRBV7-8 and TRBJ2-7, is GAGVSQSPRYKVAKRGQDVALRCDPISGHVSLFWYQQALGQGPEFLTYFQNEAQLDKSGLPSDRFFAERPEGSVSTLKIQRTQQEDSAVYLCASSSSYRDRFYYEQYFGPGTRLTVT.

Written as DNA, the CDR3 is TGTGCCAGCAGAAGGTCAGAGCCCGGGGAGCTGTTTTTT. It encodes CASRRSEPGELFF. The chain recombines TRBV6-5 with TRBJ2-2; D unresolved. The CDR3 is 13 amino acids. Trimming stripped 6 bases from V and 6 bases from J, with 11 bases between. Germline CDR1 is MNHEY and CDR2 is SVGAGI.

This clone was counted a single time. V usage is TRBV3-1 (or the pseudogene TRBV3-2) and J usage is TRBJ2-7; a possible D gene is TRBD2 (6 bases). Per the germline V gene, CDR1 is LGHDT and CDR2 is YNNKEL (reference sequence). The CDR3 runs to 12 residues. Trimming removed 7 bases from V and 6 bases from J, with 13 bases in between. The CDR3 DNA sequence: TGTGCCAGCATAACGGGAGCCCTCGAGCAGTACTTC. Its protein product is CASITGALEQYF.

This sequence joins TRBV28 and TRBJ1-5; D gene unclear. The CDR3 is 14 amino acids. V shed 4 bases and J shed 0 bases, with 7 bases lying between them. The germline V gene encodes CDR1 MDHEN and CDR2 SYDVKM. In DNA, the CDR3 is TGTGCCAGCAGTTCCGGGGATAGCAATCAGCCCCAGCATTTT. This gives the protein CASSSGDSNQPQHF.

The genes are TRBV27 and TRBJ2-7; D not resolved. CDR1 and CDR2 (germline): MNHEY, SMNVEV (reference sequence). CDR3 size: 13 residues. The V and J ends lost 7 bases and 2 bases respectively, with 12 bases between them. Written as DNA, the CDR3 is TGTGCCAGCAAAAAGGACGGACCCTACGAGCAGTACTTC. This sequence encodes CASKKDGPYEQYF.

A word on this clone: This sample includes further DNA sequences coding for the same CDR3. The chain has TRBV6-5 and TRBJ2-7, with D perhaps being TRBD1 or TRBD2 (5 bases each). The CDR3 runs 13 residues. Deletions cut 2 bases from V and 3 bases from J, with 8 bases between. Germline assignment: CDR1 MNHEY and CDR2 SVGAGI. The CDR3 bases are TGTGCCAGCAGTTACGGGGGAAGCTACGAGCAGTACTTC. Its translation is CASSYGGSYEQYF.

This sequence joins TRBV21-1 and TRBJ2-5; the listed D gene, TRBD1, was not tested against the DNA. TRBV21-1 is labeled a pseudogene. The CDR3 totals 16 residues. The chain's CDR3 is CASSNLGRGWQETQYF. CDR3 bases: TGTGCCAGCAGCAACTTGGGCAGGGGATGGCAAGAGACCCAGTACTTC.

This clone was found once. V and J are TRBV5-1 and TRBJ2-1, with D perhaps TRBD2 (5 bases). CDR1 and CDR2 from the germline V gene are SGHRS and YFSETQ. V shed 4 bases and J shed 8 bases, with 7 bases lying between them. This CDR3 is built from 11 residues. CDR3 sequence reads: CASSLRDEQFF. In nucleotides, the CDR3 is TGCGCCAGCAGCCTGCGGGATGAGCAGTTCTTC.

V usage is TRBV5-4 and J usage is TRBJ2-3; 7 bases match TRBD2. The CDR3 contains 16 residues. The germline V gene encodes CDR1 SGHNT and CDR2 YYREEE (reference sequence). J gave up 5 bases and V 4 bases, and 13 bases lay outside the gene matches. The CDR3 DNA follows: TGTGCCAGCAGCGGCGCATGGGAGGGCGGGGGAGATACGCAGTATTTT. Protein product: CASSGAWEGGGDTQYF.

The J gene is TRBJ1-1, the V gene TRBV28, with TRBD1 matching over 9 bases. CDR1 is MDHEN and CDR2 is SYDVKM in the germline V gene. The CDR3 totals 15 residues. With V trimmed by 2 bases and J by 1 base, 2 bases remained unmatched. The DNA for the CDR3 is TGTGCCAGCAGTTTAACAGGGGGCTGGAACACTGAAGCTTTCTTT. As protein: CASSLTGGWNTEAFF.

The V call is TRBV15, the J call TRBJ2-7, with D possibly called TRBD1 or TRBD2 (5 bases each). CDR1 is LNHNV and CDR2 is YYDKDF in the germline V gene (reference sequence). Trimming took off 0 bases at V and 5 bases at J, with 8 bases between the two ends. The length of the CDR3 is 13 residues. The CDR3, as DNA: TGTGCCACCAGCAGAGAACCGGGACACGAGCAGTACTTC. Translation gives CATSREPGHEQYF. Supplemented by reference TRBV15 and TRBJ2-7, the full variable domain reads DAMVIQNPRYQVTQFGKPVTLSCSQTLNHNVMYWYQQKSSQAPKLLFHYYDKDFNNEADTPDNFQSRRPNTSFCFLDIRSPGLGDTAMYLCATSREPGHEQYFGPGTRLTVT.

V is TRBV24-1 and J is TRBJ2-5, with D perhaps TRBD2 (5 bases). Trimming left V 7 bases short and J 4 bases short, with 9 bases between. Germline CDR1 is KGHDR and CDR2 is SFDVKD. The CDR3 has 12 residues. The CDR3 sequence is CATRGAGETQYF. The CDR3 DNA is TGTGCCACCAGGGGCGCGGGAGAGACCCAGTACTTC.

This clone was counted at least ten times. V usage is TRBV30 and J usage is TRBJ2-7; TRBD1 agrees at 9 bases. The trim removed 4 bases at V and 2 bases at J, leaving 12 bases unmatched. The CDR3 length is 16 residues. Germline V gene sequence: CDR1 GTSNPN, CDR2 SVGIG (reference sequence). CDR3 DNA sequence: TGTGCCTGGAAAGGGACAGGGCCTCAGAGAACCTACGAGCAGTACTTC. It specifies CAWKGTGPQRTYEQYF.

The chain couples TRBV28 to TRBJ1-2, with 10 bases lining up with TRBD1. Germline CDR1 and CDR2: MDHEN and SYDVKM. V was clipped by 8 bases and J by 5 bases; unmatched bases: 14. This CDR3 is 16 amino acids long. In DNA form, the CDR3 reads TGTGCCAGCTCCGTGAGGGGGACAGGGGTATTTTATGGCTACACCTTC. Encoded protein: CASSVRGTGVFYGYTF.

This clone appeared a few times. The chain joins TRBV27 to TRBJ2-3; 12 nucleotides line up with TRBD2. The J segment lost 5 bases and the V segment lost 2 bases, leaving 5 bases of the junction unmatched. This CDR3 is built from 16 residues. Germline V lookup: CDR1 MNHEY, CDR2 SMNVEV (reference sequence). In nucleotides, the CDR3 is TGTGCCAGCAGTTTACCGACTAGCGGGAGAATAGATACGCAGTATTTT. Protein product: CASSLPTSGRIDTQYF.

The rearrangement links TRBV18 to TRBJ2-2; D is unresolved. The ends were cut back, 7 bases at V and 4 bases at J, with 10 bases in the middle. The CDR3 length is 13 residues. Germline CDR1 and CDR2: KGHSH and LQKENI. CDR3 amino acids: CASCEIFTGELFF. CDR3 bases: TGTGCCAGCTGCGAAATTTTCACCGGGGAGCTGTTTTTT.

CDR3 DNA: TGCGCCAGCAGCCAAGTGGGGTCGGACAGGGGATCTGAAAAACTGTTTTTT. It translates to CASSQVGSDRGSEKLFF. The chain uses TRBV4-3 and TRBJ1-4, with 9 bases fitting TRBD1. The CDR3 runs 17 residues. V was pared by 1 base and J by 7 bases, with 10 bases of the junction left unmatched. Germline CDR1 reads LGHNA; CDR2 reads YSLEER.

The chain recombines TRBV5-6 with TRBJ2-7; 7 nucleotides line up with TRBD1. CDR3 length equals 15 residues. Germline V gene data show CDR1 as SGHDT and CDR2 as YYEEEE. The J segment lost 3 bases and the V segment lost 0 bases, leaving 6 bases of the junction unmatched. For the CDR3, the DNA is TGTGCCAGCAGCTTGGCCTGGACAGGAATCTACGAGCAGTACTTC. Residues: CASSLAWTGIYEQYF.

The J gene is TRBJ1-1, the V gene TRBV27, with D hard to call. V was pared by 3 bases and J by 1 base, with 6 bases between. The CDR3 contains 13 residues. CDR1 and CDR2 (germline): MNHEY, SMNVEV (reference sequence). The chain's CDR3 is CASSFGENTEAFF. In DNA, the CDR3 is TGTGCCAGCAGTTTCGGCGAGAACACTGAAGCTTTCTTT.

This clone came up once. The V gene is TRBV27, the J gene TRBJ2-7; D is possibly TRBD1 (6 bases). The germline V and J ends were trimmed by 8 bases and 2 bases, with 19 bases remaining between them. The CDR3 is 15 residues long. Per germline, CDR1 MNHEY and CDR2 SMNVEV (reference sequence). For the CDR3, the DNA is TGTGCCAGCCCTGATACGCCGGACAGAACCTACGAGCAGTACTTC. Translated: CASPDTPDRTYEQYF.

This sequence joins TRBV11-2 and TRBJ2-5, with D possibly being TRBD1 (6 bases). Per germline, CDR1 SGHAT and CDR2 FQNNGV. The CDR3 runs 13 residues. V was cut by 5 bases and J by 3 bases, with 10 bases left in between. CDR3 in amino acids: CASSADRKETQYF. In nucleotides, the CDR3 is TGTGCCAGCAGCGCGGACAGAAAAGAGACCCAGTACTTC.

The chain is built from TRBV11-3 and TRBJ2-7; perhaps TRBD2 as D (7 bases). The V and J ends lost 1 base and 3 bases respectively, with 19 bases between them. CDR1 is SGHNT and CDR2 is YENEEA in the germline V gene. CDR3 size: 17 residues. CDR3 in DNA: TGTGCCAGCAGCTTAGGTCGGGCTGGGGAGGGGGACTACGAGCAGTACTTC. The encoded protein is CASSLGRAGEGDYEQYF.